These 30 T cell receptor beta chains came from one sample sequenced in a study of breast tumors, draining lymph nodes, adjacent tissues. TCRdb itself ran the multiplex PCR reads through MiXCR, one entry per CDR3 protein. The sample lists roughly 120,000 distinct CDR3 sequences, about 20% occurring once. Breast cancer patients provided tissue from their axillary draining lymph nodes. The sequencing sample was made of axillary lymph node tissue. All receptors derive from a female donor with breast cancer. Some clones in this sample may be carry-over from other donors' samples.

Comments on this clonotype: A much larger clone differs by one base, so this may be a read error. The V call is TRBV9, the J call TRBJ1-3; D is unclear. V lost 3 bases, J lost 4 bases, and 14 bases lay in between. This CDR3 has 15 residues. CDR1 is SGDLS and CDR2 is YYNGEE in the germline V gene. CDR3: CASSAVPPVGNTIYF. Written as DNA, the CDR3 is TGTGCCAGCAGCGCGGTCCCGCCTGTCGGAAACACCATATATTTT. The variable domain in full, completed from reference TRBV9 and TRBJ1-3, reads DSGVTQTPKHLITATGQRVTLRCSPRSGDLSVYWYQQSLDQGLQFLIQYYNGEERAKGNILERFSAQQFPDLHSELNLSSLELGDSALYFCASSAVPPVGNTIYFGEGSWLTVV.

This clonotype was picked up many times. J is TRBJ1-2 and V is TRBV9; no clear D. CDR3 length: 13 residues. V lost 3 bases and J 0 bases, leaving 6 bases between the germline ends. CDR1 is SGDLS and CDR2 is YYNGEE in the germline V gene. CDR3 sequence (DNA): TGTGCCAGCAGCGCCCTGACTAACTATGGCTACACCTTC. Its protein product is CASSALTNYGYTF.

A word on this clonotype: At one end the junction does not follow the germline gene, possibly because of a read error. The chain employs TRBV28 and TRBJ2-6; maybe TRBD1 (6 bases). The CDR3 spans 14 residues. Per germline, CDR1 MDHEN and CDR2 SYDVKM. The CDR3 sequence is CASRRGSEANVLTF. The CDR3 DNA is TGTGCCAGCAGAAGGGGGTCTGAGGCCAACGTCCTGACTTTC.

Notes on this clonotype: This sequence may be a read error, since a much larger clone differs from it by one base. This chain joins TRBV5-5 and TRBJ2-7; TRBD2 is a possible D gene (5 bases). The germline CDR1 and CDR2 sequences are SGHKS and YYEKEE (reference sequence). V lost 5 bases and J lost 5, with 20 bases in between. CDR3 length: 15 amino acids. The CDR3 nucleotides read TGTGCCAGCAGTTCACGAAATAGCGAGAGCAACGAGCAGTACTTC. Residues: CASSSRNSESNEQYF.

The chain employs TRBV19 and TRBJ1-2, with D maybe TRBD1 (6 bases). This CDR3 spans 13 amino acids. V lost 1 base and J 8 bases, leaving 11 bases between the germline ends. CDR1 and CDR2 (germline): LNHDA, SQIVND (reference sequence). In DNA, the CDR3 is TGTGCCAGTAGTATAGGCAGGGGATGGGGCTACACCTTC. Residues: CASSIGRGWGYTF.

This chain links TRBV5-5 with TRBJ1-2, with 8 bases identical to TRBD1. The CDR3 is 15 amino acids. The junction had 8 bases not matched to a gene; V was cut back by 6 bases and J by 1 base. CDR1 is SGHKS and CDR2 is YYEKEE in the germline V gene (reference sequence). The CDR3 DNA reads TGTGCCAGCATAGGGGGGGACAGGATTAACTATGGCTACACCTTC. Amino acid sequence: CASIGGDRINYGYTF.

Worth noting for this clonotype: This may arise from a read error, as a much more abundant clone is one base away. J is TRBJ2-7 and V is TRBV13; D is perhaps TRBD1 or TRBD2 (5 bases each). The CDR3 has 14 residues. Germline CDR1 and CDR2: PRHDT and FYEKMQ (reference sequence). CDR3 amino acids: CAGSLGTRSYEQYF. The CDR3 nucleotides are TGTGCCGGCAGCTTAGGGACGAGATCCTACGAGCAGTACTTC.

Notes on this clonotype: A much larger clone is a single base away; this may be a read error. The V gene is TRBV4-2, the J gene TRBJ2-5, with D perhaps TRBD1 (7 bases). The germline V and J ends were trimmed by 7 bases and 3 bases, with 15 bases remaining between them. The CDR3 spans 14 residues. Per germline, CDR1 LGHNA and CDR2 YNFKEQ. In DNA, the CDR3 is TGTGCCAGCACCCCTAGCAGGGGGGAAGAGACCCAGTACTTC. It is translated as CASTPSRGEETQYF.

This clonotype was counted many times. This sequence joins TRBV2 and TRBJ2-3, with a tentative D call TRBD2 (5 bases). Germline V CDR1 and CDR2: SNHLY, FYNNEI. V was pared by 6 bases and J by 2 bases, with 9 bases between. This CDR3 is 13 amino acids long. The CDR3 loop is CASRSGFTDTQYF. The CDR3 region has the DNA TGTGCCAGCAGGAGCGGCTTCACAGATACGCAGTATTTT. Using reference TRBV2 and TRBJ2-3 for the parts outside the CDR3, the full variable domain is EPEVTQTPSHQVTQMGQEVILRCVPISNHLYFYWYRQILGQKVEFLVSFYNNEISEKSEIFDDQFSVERPDGSNFTLKIRSTKLEDSAMYFCASRSGFTDTQYFGPGTRLTVL.

The chain links TRBV5-6 to TRBJ2-3; TRBD2 matches 13 bases. The germline V gene encodes CDR1 SGHDT and CDR2 YYEEEE. This CDR3 comprises 14 residues. V shed 4 bases, J shed 6 bases, and the junction held 2 bases outside the gene matches. CDR3: CASSMTSGGDTQYF. The CDR3 DNA reads TGTGCCAGCAGCATGACTAGCGGGGGGGATACGCAGTATTTT. The entire variable domain, with the rest obtained from reference TRBV5-6 and TRBJ2-3, is as follows: DAGVTQSPTHLIKTRGQQVTLRCSPKSGHDTVSWYQQALGQGPQFIFQYYEEEERQRGNFPDRFSGHQFPNYSSELNVNALLLGDSALYLCASSMTSGGDTQYFGPGTRLTVL.

J is TRBJ2-5 and V is TRBV28; D not resolved. The CDR3 sequence is 11 residues long. Germline V gene data show CDR1 as MDHEN and CDR2 as SYDVKM. Trimming stripped 8 bases from V and 4 bases from J, with 8 bases between. CDR3 protein: CASGSPETQYF. CDR3 DNA sequence: TGTGCCAGCGGCAGTCCAGAGACCCAGTACTTC. Supplemented by reference TRBV28 and TRBJ2-5, the full variable domain reads DVKVTQSSRYLVKRTGEKVFLECVQDMDHENMFWYRQDPGLGLRLIYFSYDVKMKEKGDIPEGYSVSREKKERFSLILESASTNQTSMYLCASGSPETQYFGPGTRLLVL.

At least ten counts were recorded for this clonotype. V is TRBV20-1 and J is TRBJ2-1; D may be TRBD2 (6 bases). V lost 6 bases and J lost 5, with 20 bases in between. The CDR3 loop spans 15 amino acids. CDR1 and CDR2 (germline): DFQATT, SNEGSKA (reference sequence). Here the CDR3 DNA reads TGCAGTGCGCGGGACGGATCTAGCACCAACAATGAGCAGTTCTTC. This gives the protein CSARDGSSTNNEQFF.

This clonotype was counted ten times or more. This rearrangement joins TRBV9 to TRBJ2-5; 12 bases map to TRBD2. The germline gives CDR1 SGDLS, CDR2 YYNGEE. Trimming at V came to 0 bases and at J to 4 bases, leaving 10 bases not matched to a gene. The CDR3 runs to 18 residues. DNA of the CDR3: TGTGCCAGCAGCGTAGGGGCTAGCGGGGGGGCCGTCGCAGAGACCCAGTACTTC. This sequence encodes CASSVGASGGAVAETQYF.

With regard to this clonotype: Since the CDR3 does not end with the conserved phenylalanine or tryptophan, this likely comes from a read error. It is unclear where the CDR3 begins or ends on the DNA, so no DNA is shown, and the CDR3 is as TCRdb lists it. The CDR3 loop is CASSLVPLGGLGRKDSPLHS. The chain carries TRBV5-1 and TRBJ1-6; the table names TRBD1, a call not compared with the DNA. Germline-derived CDR1 and CDR2 are SGHRS and YFSETQ. Inclusive of both ends, the CDR3 amounts to 20 amino acids.

This clonotype showed up many times. The CDR3 spells CASSTTGNTDTQYF. In DNA form, the CDR3 reads TGCGCCAGCAGCACGACAGGTAACACAGATACGCAGTATTTT. The chain joins TRBV5-1 to TRBJ2-3; possible D gene TRBD1, 6 bases. This CDR3 has 14 residues. CDR1 is SGHRS, CDR2 YFSETQ, per germline. Deletions cut 4 bases from V and 2 bases from J, with 11 bases between.

This clonotype was recorded many times. CDR3 protein: CSARQDRGREQFF. The CDR3 nucleotides are TGCAGTGCTAGGCAGGACAGGGGGCGGGAGCAGTTCTTC. This chain links TRBV20-1 with TRBJ2-1, with 11 bases aligning to TRBD1. Germline V gives CDR1 DFQATT, CDR2 SNEGSKA (reference sequence). The V and J ends lost 3 bases and 10 bases, in that order; junction bases with no gene match: 5. The CDR3 runs to 13 residues.

To note about this clonotype: A clone one base away is much larger, so this may be a read error. This sequence joins TRBV18 and TRBJ1-5; a weak D match, TRBD1 (6 bases). Germline loops: CDR1 KGHSH, CDR2 LQKENI. This CDR3 spans 14 amino acids. The CDR3 is CASSRVGGNQPQPF. CDR3 DNA sequence: TGTGCCAGCTCACGGGTGGGGGGCAATCAGCCCCAGCCTTTT.

In the case of this clonotype: This sequence may be a read error, since a much larger clone differs from it by one base. V is TRBV19 and J is TRBJ1-2, with no clear D. The germline V gene has CDR1 LNHDA and CDR2 SQIVND (reference sequence). The CDR3 is 15 amino acids. Trimming stripped 1 base from V and 4 bases from J, with 13 bases between. The CDR3 region has the DNA TGTGCCAGTAGTATAGCCAAAGGCGGATCCTATGGCTACACCTTC. This gives the protein CASSIAKGGSYGYTF.

The chain employs TRBV28 and TRBJ2-7; possible D gene TRBD2, 6 bases. From germline, CDR1 is MDHEN and CDR2 SYDVKM. V dropped 6 bases and J dropped 0 bases, with 15 bases sitting between them. The CDR3 extends over 15 amino acids. This CDR3 reads CASSPGALSSYEQYF. The CDR3 DNA follows: TGTGCCAGCAGCCCGGGAGCTCTGAGCTCCTACGAGCAGTACTTC.

About this clonotype: Since a much larger clone is just one base distant, this may be a read error. J is TRBJ1-5 and V is TRBV2; D perhaps matches TRBD1 (5 bases). CDR3 length equals 13 residues. The germline V gene has CDR1 SNHLY and CDR2 FYNNEI. CDR3 bases: TGTGCCAGCAGAGGGGATAGCGATCAGCCCCAGCATTTT. It encodes CASRGDSDQPQHF.

This clonotype has ten or more counts. The V gene is TRBV4-2, the J gene TRBJ2-3, with D uncertain. Germline V gives CDR1 LGHNA, CDR2 YNFKEQ. The CDR3 is made up of 15 amino acids. V was pared by 0 bases and J by 4 bases, with 11 bases between. The CDR3 DNA follows: TGTGCCAGCAGCCAAGAGGACCGTTCGGCAGATACGCAGTATTTT. Translated, it gives CASSQEDRSADTQYF.

Regarding this clonotype: A read error may be the cause here, since a much bigger clone is one base away. The J gene is TRBJ1-6, the V gene TRBV11-2; no definite D call. The CDR3 is made up of 13 amino acids. The V and J ends lost 5 bases and 8 bases respectively, with 10 bases between them. Germline V gene lookup returns CDR1 SGHAT and CDR2 FQNNGV. CDR3: CASSQRVDSPLHF. The CDR3, as DNA: TGTGCCAGCAGCCAGCGAGTGGATTCACCCCTCCACTTT.

Turning to this clonotype: A read error may be the cause here, since a much bigger clone is one base away. V is TRBV7-3 and J is TRBJ1-2; D gene unclear. There are 12 residues in the CDR3. The V gene's germline CDR1 is SGHTA and CDR2 FQGTGA. The CDR3 is CASSRDGEGYAF. CDR3 nucleotide sequence: TGTGCCAGCAGCAGGGATGGAGAAGGCTACGCCTTC.

This chain joins TRBV4-1 and TRBJ2-4; D might be TRBD1 (5 bases). The germline gives CDR1 MGHRA, CDR2 YSYEKL. The CDR3 sequence is 16 residues long. Trimming left V 1 base short and J 4 bases short, with 14 bases between. The CDR3 spells CASSQVTEHQKNIQYF. CDR3 nucleotide sequence: TGCGCCAGCAGCCAAGTGACAGAACATCAAAAAAACATTCAGTACTTC.

In this sample, this clonotype turned up many times. V usage is TRBV7-2 and J usage is TRBJ2-7; TRBD2 aligns across 10 bases. V was clipped by 5 bases and J by 5 bases; unmatched bases: 9. The germline gives CDR1 SGHTA, CDR2 FQGNSA. The CDR3 runs 15 residues. The CDR3 region is CASSRSSGSTNEQYF. The DNA of the CDR3 is TGTGCCAGCAGCCGGTCTAGCGGGAGTACAAACGAGCAGTACTTC.

The sample holds many counts of this clonotype. The chain joins TRBV6-4 to TRBJ2-3; D might be TRBD1 or TRBD2, each matching 5 bases. Germline values: CDR1 MRHNA, CDR2 SNTAGT. Trimming shortened V by 6 bases and J by 2 bases, and 9 bases separated the two germline ends. This CDR3 is built from 13 residues. The CDR3 coding sequence is TGTGCCAGCAGCCAAGGGACCACAGATACGCAGTATTTT. It specifies CASSQGTTDTQYF.

This clonotype was seen at least ten times. This rearrangement joins TRBV20-1 to TRBJ2-1; no firm D call. Deletions cut 0 bases from V and 8 bases from J, with 14 bases between. The CDR3 loop spans 14 amino acids. CDR1 DFQATT and CDR2 SNEGSKA come from the germline V gene (reference sequence). The CDR3 loop reads CSARDPTIGYEQFF. CDR3 sequence (DNA): TGCAGTGCTAGAGATCCTACCATAGGCTATGAGCAGTTCTTC.

This clonotype was picked up many times. J is TRBJ1-5 and V is TRBV20-1; possibly TRBD1 for D (5 bases). Trimming shortened V by 6 bases and J by 4 bases, and 13 bases separated the two germline ends. Per germline, CDR1 DFQATT and CDR2 SNEGSKA (reference sequence). This CDR3 contains 13 residues. The CDR3 DNA sequence: TGCAGTGCCGGACAAGCGCCTAATCAGCCCCAGCATTTT. Translated: CSAGQAPNQPQHF.

Many counts were recorded for this clonotype. The chain uses TRBV5-1 and TRBJ1-3; D may be TRBD1 (5 bases). Germline assignment: CDR1 SGHRS and CDR2 YFSETQ. Trimming removed 0 bases at V and 0 bases at J, with 10 bases between. The CDR3 is made up of 16 amino acids. The chain's CDR3 is CASSLAGQNSGNTIYF. In DNA, the CDR3 is TGCGCCAGCAGCTTGGCAGGACAAAACTCTGGAAACACCATATATTTT.

This clonotype came up many times. The gene calls are TRBV20-1 and TRBJ1-6; 10 nucleotides align to TRBD1. CDR1 and CDR2 (germline): DFQATT, SNEGSKA (reference sequence). The CDR3 extends over 15 amino acids. The junction had 9 bases not matched to a gene; V was cut back by 5 bases and J by 8 bases. The CDR3 DNA follows: TGCAGTGCTCGAAAGGGTGGGACAGGGGATTCACCCCTCCACTTT. Amino acid sequence: CSARKGGTGDSPLHF.